The 9 T cell receptor beta chains below were found in one sample sequenced in a study of shared clonotypes between healthy human individuals. Here immunoSEQ multiplex PCR was the method, and the copy in TCRdb shows in-frame clones only, minus some. The sample contains a few million clones, about 94% of which appear only once. Naive CD8 cells lacked CD45RO, underwent positive selection for CCR7 and left out terminally differentiated effector memory CD45RA+ cells. The sequenced sample was naive CD8+ T cells from PBMCs. The source is a man aged 18 to 29 in good health. Some clones in this sample may be carry-over from other donors' samples.

The rearrangement joins TRBV4-3 to TRBJ1-2, with D tentatively TRBD1 (5 bases). CDR1 is LGHNA and CDR2 is YSLEER in the germline V gene. This CDR3 spans 15 amino acids. The V end lost 0 bases, the J end lost 4 bases, and 12 bases lay between the germline ends. CDR3 residues: CASSQDTRAPYGYTF. The DNA for the CDR3 is TGCGCCAGCAGCCAAGATACCAGGGCGCCCTATGGCTACACCTTC.

The V and J genes are TRBV28 and TRBJ1-5; 7 bases line up with TRBD1. Germline CDR1 reads MDHEN; CDR2 reads SYDVKM. The CDR3 totals 16 residues. V lost 6 bases and J lost 0; bases outside the gene matches: 8. The CDR3 loop is CASRRTGLYSNQPQHF. The CDR3 DNA is TGTGCCAGCAGGCGGACAGGACTTTATAGCAATCAGCCCCAGCATTTT.

The chain employs TRBV19 and TRBJ1-3, with D unclear. V was clipped by 0 bases and J by 0 bases, with 9 bases between them. The CDR3 loop spans 16 amino acids. Germline CDR1 is LNHDA and CDR2 is SQIVND (reference sequence). The CDR3 protein is CASSIDSEGSGNTIYF. The CDR3 DNA reads TGTGCCAGTAGTATAGATTCGGAAGGCTCTGGAAACACCATATATTTT.

The chain couples TRBV7-8 to TRBJ2-2; D perhaps matches TRBD1 (5 bases). CDR1 and CDR2 (germline): SGHVS, FQNEAQ. The CDR3 has 14 amino acids. The ends were cut back, 6 bases at V and 1 base at J, with 9 bases in the middle. DNA of the CDR3: TGTGCCAGCAGACCCACAGGGAACACCGGGGAGCTGTTTTTT. Protein: CASRPTGNTGELFF.

The V gene is TRBV10-1, the J gene TRBJ1-1; possible D gene TRBD1, 6 bases. The CDR3 covers 13 residues. Trimming pared 6 bases from V and 5 bases from J, leaving 13 bases between. Germline V gene lookup returns CDR1 WNHNN and CDR2 SYGVQD (reference sequence). As DNA, the CDR3 is TGCGCCAGCAGAGAAACAGGGTGGACTGAAGCTTTCTTT. Amino acid sequence: CASRETGWTEAFF.

This rearrangement joins TRBV5-6 to TRBJ2-7, with no clear D. CDR1 and CDR2 from the germline V gene are SGHDT and YYEEEE. Trimming left V 0 bases short and J 4 bases short, with 14 bases between. The CDR3 extends over 15 amino acids. The CDR3 loop is CASSLAYRESYEQYF. In nucleotides, the CDR3 is TGTGCCAGCAGCTTGGCTTACAGAGAAAGTTACGAGCAGTACTTC. Full variable domain (rest looked up from reference TRBV5-6 and TRBJ2-7): DAGVTQSPTHLIKTRGQQVTLRCSPKSGHDTVSWYQQALGQGPQFIFQYYEEEERQRGNFPDRFSGHQFPNYSSELNVNALLLGDSALYLCASSLAYRESYEQYFGPGTRLTVT.

The genes are TRBV2 and TRBJ1-2; D ambiguous. Deletions cut 6 bases from V and 11 bases from J, with 13 bases between. The germline V gene has CDR1 SNHLY and CDR2 FYNNEI. The CDR3 length is 11 residues. As DNA, the CDR3 is TGTGCCAGCAGCCGCCTTCCTGGGTACACCTTC. This codes for CASSRLPGYTF.

The chain couples TRBV28 to TRBJ2-1; TRBD2 is a possible D gene (6 bases). V lost 6 bases and J 0 bases, leaving 12 bases between the germline ends. The CDR3 has 15 amino acids. Germline V gene data show CDR1 as MDHEN and CDR2 as SYDVKM. The CDR3 nucleotides are TGTGCCAGCAGCCGGGACTGGAGCTCCTACAATGAGCAGTTCTTC. This sequence encodes CASSRDWSSYNEQFF.

The V gene is TRBV11-2, the J gene TRBJ2-7, with a possible D match to TRBD2 (6 bases). Germline V gene lookup returns CDR1 SGHAT and CDR2 FQNNGV. Trimming removed 7 bases at V and 0 bases at J, with 16 bases between. The CDR3 consists of 15 residues. CDR3 coding DNA: TGTGCCAGCACCCTAGCGCGTTCGAGCTCCTACGAGCAGTACTTC. Its translation is CASTLARSSSYEQYF.